This entry concerns a single TCR beta chain. Its antigen is as yet unknown. This CDR3 spans 13 amino acids. The junction had 6 bases not matched to a gene; V was cut back by 3 bases and J by 6 bases. Germline V gives CDR1 SQVTM, CDR2 ANQGSEA. Noted treatment: roughly nine-day PBMC culture with coronavirus spike peptide pools or control peptides (ViraFEST assay). The assay that was used to sequence DNA from cultured CD4+ T cells was the Oncomine TCR Beta short-read assay. TCRdb itself ran the PCR reads through MiXCR, one entry per CDR3 protein. The table includes more than 12,000 distinct CDR3 sequences, about 33% detected once. This sample was taken from a study of vaccination and CD4 T cells after COVID-19.

The gene calls are TRBV29-1 and TRBJ2-5; TRBD2 matches 8 bases. The TCR was taken from a human donor with COVID-19. Sequences were obtained from cultured CD4+ T cells from blood. DNA for the CDR3: TGCAGCGTTGACGCGGGGGGCGTGAAGACCCAGTACTTC. Its translation: CSVDAGGVKTQYF. Looking up the rest from reference TRBV29-1 and TRBJ2-5 gives the full variable domain: SAVISQKPSRDICQRGTSLTIQCQVDSQVTMMFWYRQQPGQSLTLIATANQGSEATYESGFVIDKFPISRPNLTFSTLTVSNMSPEDSSIYLCSVDAGGVKTQYFGPGTRLLVL.